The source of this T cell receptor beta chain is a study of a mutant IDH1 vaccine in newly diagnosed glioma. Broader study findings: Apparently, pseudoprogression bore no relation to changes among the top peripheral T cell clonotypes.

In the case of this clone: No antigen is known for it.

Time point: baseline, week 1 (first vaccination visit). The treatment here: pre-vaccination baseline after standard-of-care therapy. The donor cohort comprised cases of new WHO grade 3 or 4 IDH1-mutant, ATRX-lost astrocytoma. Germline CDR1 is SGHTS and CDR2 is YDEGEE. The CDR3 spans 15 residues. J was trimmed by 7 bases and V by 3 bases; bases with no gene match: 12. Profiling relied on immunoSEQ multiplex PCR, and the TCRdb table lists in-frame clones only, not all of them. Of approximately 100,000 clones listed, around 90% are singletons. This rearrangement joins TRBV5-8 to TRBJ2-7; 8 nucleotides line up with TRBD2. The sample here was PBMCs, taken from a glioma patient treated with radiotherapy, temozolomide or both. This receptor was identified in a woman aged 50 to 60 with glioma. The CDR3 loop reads CASSSSKREIDEQYF. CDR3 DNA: TGTGCCAGCAGCTCCTCCAAGCGGGAGATAGATGAGCAGTACTTC.